This TCR beta chain was recovered during a study of control samples from healthy donors and cancer patients. Germline CDR1 MNHEY, CDR2 SMNVEV (reference sequence). The CDR3 runs 13 residues. The germline V and J ends were trimmed by 4 bases and 4 bases, with 10 bases remaining between them. Clones were sequenced by immunoSEQ multiplex PCR, and TCRdb holds only the in-frame ones, with some missing. The table includes about 84,000 clones, 90% to 95% detected once. The specimen sequenced was blood. The receptor was isolated from a young man in good health. The chain joins TRBV27 to TRBJ2-5; D is uncertain. CDR3 nucleotides: TGTGCCAGCAGTTCCCGCAGCGCAGAGACCCAGTACTTC. Translating gives CASSSRSAETQYF.